This T cell receptor beta chain was profiled in a study of blood T cell repertoires in COVID-19. Study information: Donors in the United States, Italy and Spain gave samples during acute or convalescent COVID-19. The cDNA or gDNA used as material had been derived from T cells, B-cell-depleted T cells, or PBMCs.

Original data processing: Amplification of reference gene primers provided the estimated nucleated cell counts. Clones were read by immunoSEQ multiplex PCR, and TCRdb kept only the in-frame ones, dropping some. Clone size and V and J calls were adopted from that table, with D and trimming inferred from the DNA. Altogether 100,000 or so clones are present, roughly 90% being singletons, with the ten largest covering 0.97%. Per the germline V gene, CDR1 is LGHDT and CDR2 is YNNKEL (reference sequence). J was trimmed by 3 bases and V by 4 bases; bases with no gene match: 7. The CDR3 length is 16 residues.

The clonotype originates from a man in his fifties or sixties with acute or convalescent COVID-19. V usage is TRBV3-1 (or the pseudogene TRBV3-2) and J usage is TRBJ1-3; 9 bases map to TRBD1. Sequencing was carried out using peripheral blood. The CDR3 DNA reads TGTGCCAGCAGCCGCCGACAGGGGGTTTTTGGAAACACCATATATTTT. As protein: CASSRRQGVFGNTIYF.